One sample yielded the 2 T cell receptor beta chains listed below, sequenced in a study of cytomegalovirus exposure and HLA in healthy donors. This PCR relied on a set of 60 Vbeta primers and 13 Jbeta primers. Clones were sequenced by immunoSEQ multiplex PCR, and TCRdb holds only the in-frame ones, with some missing. Among about 62,000 clones listed, over 60% were seen once. The specimen was PBMCs. These receptors all come from a woman aged 25 to 39 in good health and CMV-seronegative.

The gene calls are TRBV9 and TRBJ1-1; 7 nucleotides match TRBD1. CDR1 and CDR2 (germline): SGDLS, YYNGEE. This CDR3 is built from 16 residues. The trim removed 3 bases at V and 3 bases at J, leaving 11 bases unmatched. The CDR3 loop is CASSARQGGGDTEAFF. DNA of the CDR3: TGTGCCAGCAGCGCTAGACAGGGAGGAGGTGACACTGAAGCTTTCTTT.

The chain carries TRBV9 and TRBJ2-5, with 8 bases lining up with TRBD2. Trimming took 2 bases from V and 4 from J; bases not matched to a gene: 7. The CDR3 extends over 15 amino acids. Per germline, CDR1 SGDLS and CDR2 YYNGEE. The CDR3 region is CASSVYLAGLETQYF. The CDR3, as DNA: TGTGCCAGCAGCGTGTATCTAGCGGGTTTAGAGACCCAGTACTTC. Using reference TRBV9 and TRBJ2-5 for the parts outside the CDR3, the full variable domain is DSGVTQTPKHLITATGQRVTLRCSPRSGDLSVYWYQQSLDQGLQFLIQYYNGEERAKGNILERFSAQQFPDLHSELNLSSLELGDSALYFCASSVYLAGLETQYFGPGTRLLVL.